This T cell receptor (beta chain) is from a study of shared clonotypes between healthy human individuals (TCRdb year 2020). Regarding the complete study: The cohort included a few men and a couple of women between 18 and 49 years of age. For each donor, three plates each were used for CD4 naive and CD4 memory, two plates were used for CD8 naive, and one plate was used for CD8 memory. Each donor's leukapheresis produced roughly between roughly 0.85 and 9 billion PBMCs. To estimate repertoire size and how much clonotype sharing occurs between individuals, the study deeply sequenced the blood TCR repertoires of roughly 5 healthy adults. To increase sequencing depth and limit assay-specific biases, different laboratories used diverse techniques to prepare libraries and sequence TCR repertoires.

TCR CDR3 regions were amplified from genomic DNA by multiplex PCR using the deep immunoSEQ assay. For each cell subset, the extracted genomic DNA was distributed evenly across all wells of several immunoSEQ 96-well plates, and each plate served as one replicate. For sorted subsets, about 200 ng genomic DNA, equal to about 30,000 T cell genomes, was loaded into each replicate PCR. Purified libraries were quantified with a Qubit 3.0 fluorometer, sized on a Bioanalyzer 2100, and re-quantified with the KAPA Library Quantification kit. Every immunoSEQ 96-well plate was sequenced on a dedicated single-read 150-cycle Illumina NextSeq 550 flow cell. The original pipeline was this. Because the immunoSEQ output held only junctional sequences and lacked quality scores, the filtering could not match the filtering applied to full-length reads. To assign V/J genes and CDR3, sequences were annotated against IMGT germline references using PyIR, a Python wrapper for IgBLAST v1.9. Reads were filtered out if the reads had weak V/J assignments (E-value above 1e-6), no CDR3, stop codons, out-of-frame junctions, or ambiguous translated residues. V3J clonotypes were defined as sequences sharing the same inferred V gene, J gene, and CDR3 amino acid sequence. To compute the percentage overlap between repertoires, the number of shared unique clonotypes was divided by the size of the smaller repertoire. Repertoire richness was assessed with RTK rarefaction, the Chao1 estimator, and Recon v2.1 estimates of unobserved clonotypes. Generation probabilities were computed with OLGA for all TCRbeta clonotypes obtained by the gDNA method from four donors. In TCRdb, the immuneACCESS table is reduced to in-frame sequences with V and J assigned. These tables do not hold every clone; where another copy was compared, an unresolved V gene accounts for under half, and the others remain unexplained. V, J and clone size reflect that table, while D and trimming were determined from the DNA. Across this sample there are fewer than 3 million clones, with 85% to 95% seen only once. The ten largest clones represent 0.3% to 0.4% of the sample.

The research as a whole found: Compared with non-shared clonotypes, the clonotypes found in all four sorted-subset donors had higher generation probabilities. Only blood was sampled, and tissue TCR repertoires likely differ from those in blood. Based on pairwise subsampling, the degree of clonotype sharing among donors was expected to be affected by sequencing depth. Rarefaction of sorted-subset datasets indicated incomplete sequencing despite the large sequencing depth. Because the study included only a small number of donors, the genetic and exposure-history diversity represented was limited. When a handful of donors were compared, the shared fraction of clonotypes was 5% to 6.5% for naive CD4, less than 4% for naive CD8, about 2.4% for memory CD4, and around 0.37% for memory CD8. Estimated clonotype richness was generally larger for naive than for memory subsets.

Trimming removed 1 base from V and 3 bases from J, leaving 9 bases between the germline ends. The CDR3 runs 14 amino acids, cysteine and phenylalanine included. Only the CDR3 DNA is retained, 42 bases long and in frame from the first base. Looking up the germline V gene (reference sequence) yields CDR1 SEHNR and CDR2 FQNEAQ. This clone came up a few times. Its target antigen remains unknown. The record has no base qualities; no much larger clone is one base away. Healthy HIV-negative adults with no recently reported acute infections or vaccinations were included as donors. Every donor was a Caucasian adult residing in Nashville, Tennessee, USA. CD4+ T cells were enriched by magnetic negative selection; naive cells were then positively selected on CD45RA, and the negative fraction formed the memory subset. Blood was collected by leukapheresis, and PBMCs were isolated by Ficoll-Histopaque density gradient centrifugation and then cryopreserved in liquid nitrogen vapor phase. Purity and quantity of every magnetically sorted T cell population were checked by analytical flow cytometry. From each sorted fraction, genomic DNA was isolated and quantified by UV absorbance on a Nanodrop 2000c.

Source material: naive CD4+ T cells from PBMCs. In light of the paper, this sample's cell subset or site label describes: CD45RA+ positively selected. The chain uses TRBV7-9 and TRBJ1-1, with the D gene not clear enough to name. This sequence was found in a man aged 18-30 years in good health. Some clones in this sample may be carry-over from other donors' samples. The CDR3 protein: CASSLDRADTEAFF. The DNA is as follows: TGTGCCAGCAGCTTAGATAGGGCGGACACTGAAGCTTTCTTT.